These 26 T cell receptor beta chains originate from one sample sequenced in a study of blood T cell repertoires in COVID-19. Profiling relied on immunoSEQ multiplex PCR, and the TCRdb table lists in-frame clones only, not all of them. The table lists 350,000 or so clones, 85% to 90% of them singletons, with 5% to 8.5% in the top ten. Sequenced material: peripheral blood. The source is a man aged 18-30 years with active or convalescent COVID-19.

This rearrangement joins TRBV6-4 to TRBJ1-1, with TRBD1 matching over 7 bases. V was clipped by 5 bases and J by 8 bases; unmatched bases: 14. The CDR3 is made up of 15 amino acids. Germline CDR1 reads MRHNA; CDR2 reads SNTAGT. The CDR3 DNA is TGTGCCAGCAGTCGGTCGACGGACAGGCTCCGCGAAGCTTTCTTT. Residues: CASSRSTDRLREAFF.

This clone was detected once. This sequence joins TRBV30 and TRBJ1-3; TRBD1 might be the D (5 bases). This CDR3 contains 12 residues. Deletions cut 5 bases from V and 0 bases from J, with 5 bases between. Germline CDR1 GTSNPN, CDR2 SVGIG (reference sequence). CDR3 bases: TGTGCCTGGGACAGCTCTGGAAACACCATATATTTT. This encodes CAWDSSGNTIYF.

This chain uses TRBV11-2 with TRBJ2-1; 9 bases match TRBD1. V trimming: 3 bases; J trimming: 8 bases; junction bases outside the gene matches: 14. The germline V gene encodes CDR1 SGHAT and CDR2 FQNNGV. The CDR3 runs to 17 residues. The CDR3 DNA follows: TGTGCCAGCAGCTTGTTAGGCCGGGACAGGGACATGGATGAGCAGTTCTTC. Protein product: CASSLLGRDRDMDEQFF.

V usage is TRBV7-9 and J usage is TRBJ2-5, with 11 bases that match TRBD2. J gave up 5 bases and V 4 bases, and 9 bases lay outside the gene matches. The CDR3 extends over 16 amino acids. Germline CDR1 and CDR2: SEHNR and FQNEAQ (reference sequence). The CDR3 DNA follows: TGTGCCAGCAGCTCACTAGCGGGAGTACGCCTCGAGACCCAGTACTTC. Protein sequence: CASSSLAGVRLETQYF.

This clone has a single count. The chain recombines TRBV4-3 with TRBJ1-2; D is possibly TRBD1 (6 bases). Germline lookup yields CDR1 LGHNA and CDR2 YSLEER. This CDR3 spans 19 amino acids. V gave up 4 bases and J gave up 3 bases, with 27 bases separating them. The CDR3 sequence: CASSLGSGVLTQEYYGYTF. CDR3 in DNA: TGCGCCAGCAGCCTCGGCTCAGGGGTCCTTACACAAGAGTACTATGGCTACACCTTC.

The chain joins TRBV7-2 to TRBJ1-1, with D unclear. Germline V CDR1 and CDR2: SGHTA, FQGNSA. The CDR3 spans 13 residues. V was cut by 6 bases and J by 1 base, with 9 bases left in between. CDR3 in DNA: TGTGCCAGCAGTGCGTATTCGAACACTGAAGCTTTCTTT. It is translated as CASSAYSNTEAFF.

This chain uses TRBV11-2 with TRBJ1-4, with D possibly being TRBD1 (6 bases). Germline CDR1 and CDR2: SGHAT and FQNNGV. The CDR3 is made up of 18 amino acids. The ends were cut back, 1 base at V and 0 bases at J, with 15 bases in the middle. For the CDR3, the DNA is TGTGCCAGCAGCTTAGCGGGCAGGGGCCAAGCAACTAATGAAAAACTGTTTTTT. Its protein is CASSLAGRGQATNEKLFF.

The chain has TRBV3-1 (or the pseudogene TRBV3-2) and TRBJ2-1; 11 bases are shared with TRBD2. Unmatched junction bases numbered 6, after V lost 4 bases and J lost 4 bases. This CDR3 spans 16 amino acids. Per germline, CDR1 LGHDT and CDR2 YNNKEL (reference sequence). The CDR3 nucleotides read TGTGCCAGCAGCCGGATTATAGCGGGGGGGTACAATGAGCAGTTCTTC. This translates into CASSRIIAGGYNEQFF.

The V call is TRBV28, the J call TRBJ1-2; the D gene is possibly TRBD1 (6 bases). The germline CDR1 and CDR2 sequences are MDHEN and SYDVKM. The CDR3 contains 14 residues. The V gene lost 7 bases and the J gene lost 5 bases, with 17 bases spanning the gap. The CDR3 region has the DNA TGTGCCAGCACCAAAGGGGGGGCGCGGTATGGCTACACCTTC. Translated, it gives CASTKGGARYGYTF.

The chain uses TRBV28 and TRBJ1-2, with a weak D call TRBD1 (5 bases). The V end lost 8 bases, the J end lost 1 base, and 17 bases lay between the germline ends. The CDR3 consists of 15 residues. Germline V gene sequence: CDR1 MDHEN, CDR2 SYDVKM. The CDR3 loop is CASFLGHKNNYGYTF. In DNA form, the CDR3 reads TGTGCCAGCTTTCTCGGACACAAGAATAACTATGGCTACACCTTC.

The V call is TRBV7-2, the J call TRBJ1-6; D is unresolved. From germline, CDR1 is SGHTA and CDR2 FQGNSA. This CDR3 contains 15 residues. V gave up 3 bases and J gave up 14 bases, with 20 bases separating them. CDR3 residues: CASSFAGSTTGTLHF. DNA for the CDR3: TGTGCCAGCAGCTTTGCAGGCTCTACCACGGGGACCCTCCACTTT.

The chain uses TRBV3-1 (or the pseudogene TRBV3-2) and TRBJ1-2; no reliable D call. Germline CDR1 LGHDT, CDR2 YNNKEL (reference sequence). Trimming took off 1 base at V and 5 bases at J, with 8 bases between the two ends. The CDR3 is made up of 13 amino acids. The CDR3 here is CASSQGRIYGYTF. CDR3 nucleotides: TGTGCCAGCAGCCAAGGGCGGATATATGGCTACACCTTC.

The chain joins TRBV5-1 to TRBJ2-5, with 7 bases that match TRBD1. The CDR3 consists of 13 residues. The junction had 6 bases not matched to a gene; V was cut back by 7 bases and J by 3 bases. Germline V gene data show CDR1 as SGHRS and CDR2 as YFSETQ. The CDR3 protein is CASGPGGEETQYF. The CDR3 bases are TGCGCCAGCGGGCCAGGGGGAGAAGAGACCCAGTACTTC.

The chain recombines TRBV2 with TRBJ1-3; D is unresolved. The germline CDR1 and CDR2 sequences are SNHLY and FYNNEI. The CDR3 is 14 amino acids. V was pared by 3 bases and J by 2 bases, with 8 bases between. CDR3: CASSDPGAGNTIYF. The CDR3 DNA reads TGTGCCAGCAGTGACCCCGGGGCTGGAAACACCATATATTTT.

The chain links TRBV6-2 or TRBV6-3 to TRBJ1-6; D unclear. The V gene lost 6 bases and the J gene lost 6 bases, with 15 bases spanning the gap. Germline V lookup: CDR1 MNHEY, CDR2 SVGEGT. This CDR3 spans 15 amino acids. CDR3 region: CASRPRGEGNSPLHF. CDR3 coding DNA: TGTGCCAGCAGGCCTCGGGGTGAAGGTAATTCACCCCTCCACTTT.

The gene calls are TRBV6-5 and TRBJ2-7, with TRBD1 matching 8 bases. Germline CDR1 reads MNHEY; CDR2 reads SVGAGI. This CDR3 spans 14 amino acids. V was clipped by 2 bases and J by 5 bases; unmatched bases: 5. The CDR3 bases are TGTGCCAGCAGTTACAAGGCAGGGGGCCACGAGCAGTACTTC. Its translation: CASSYKAGGHEQYF.

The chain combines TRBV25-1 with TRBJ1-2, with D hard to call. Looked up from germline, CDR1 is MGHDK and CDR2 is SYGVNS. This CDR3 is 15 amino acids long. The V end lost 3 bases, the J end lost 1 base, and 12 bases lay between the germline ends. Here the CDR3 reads CASSDPSGINYGYTF. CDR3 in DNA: TGTGCCAGCAGTGATCCCTCGGGTATTAACTATGGCTACACCTTC.

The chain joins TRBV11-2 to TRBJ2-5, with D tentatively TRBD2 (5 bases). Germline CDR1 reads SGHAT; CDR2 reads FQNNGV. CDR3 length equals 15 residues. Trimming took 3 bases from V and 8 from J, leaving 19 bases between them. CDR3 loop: CASSFEARGERTQYF. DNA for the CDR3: TGTGCCAGCAGCTTCGAGGCCCGTGGGGAGCGAACCCAGTACTTC. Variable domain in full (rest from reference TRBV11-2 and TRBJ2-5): EAGVAQSPRYKIIEKRQSVAFWCNPISGHATLYWYQQILGQGPKLLIQFQNNGVVDDSQLPKDRFSAERLKGVDSTLKIQPAKLEDSAVYLCASSFEARGERTQYFGPGTRLLVL.

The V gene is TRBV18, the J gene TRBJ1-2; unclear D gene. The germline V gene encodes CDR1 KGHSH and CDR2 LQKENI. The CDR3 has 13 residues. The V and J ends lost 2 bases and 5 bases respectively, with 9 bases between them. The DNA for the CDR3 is TGTGCCAGCTCACCATTAGCGCTTTATGGCTACACCTTC. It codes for CASSPLALYGYTF.

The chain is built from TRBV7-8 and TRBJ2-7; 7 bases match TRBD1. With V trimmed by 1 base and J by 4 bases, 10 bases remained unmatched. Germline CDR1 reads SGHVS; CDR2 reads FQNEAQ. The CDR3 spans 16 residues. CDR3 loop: CASSLGTRGSSYEQYF. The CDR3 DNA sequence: TGTGCCAGCAGCTTAGGAACCAGGGGGTCTTCGTACGAGCAGTACTTC.

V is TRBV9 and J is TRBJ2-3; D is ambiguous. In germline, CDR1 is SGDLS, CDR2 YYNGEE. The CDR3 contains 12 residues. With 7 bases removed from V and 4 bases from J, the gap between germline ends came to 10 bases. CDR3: CASDAVADTQYF. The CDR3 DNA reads TGTGCCAGCGACGCGGTGGCAGATACGCAGTATTTT.

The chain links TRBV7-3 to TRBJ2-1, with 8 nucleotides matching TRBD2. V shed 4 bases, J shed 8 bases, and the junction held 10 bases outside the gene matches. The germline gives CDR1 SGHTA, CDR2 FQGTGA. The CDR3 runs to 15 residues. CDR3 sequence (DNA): TGTGCCAGCAGCTCATACACTAGCGGTTCCGATGAGCAGTTCTTC. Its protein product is CASSSYTSGSDEQFF.

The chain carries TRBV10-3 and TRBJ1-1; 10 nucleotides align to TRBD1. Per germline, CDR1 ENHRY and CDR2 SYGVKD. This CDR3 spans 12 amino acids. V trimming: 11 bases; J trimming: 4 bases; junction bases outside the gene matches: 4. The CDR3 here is CASRTGGTEAFF. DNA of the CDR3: TGTGCCTCCAGGACAGGGGGCACTGAAGCTTTCTTT.

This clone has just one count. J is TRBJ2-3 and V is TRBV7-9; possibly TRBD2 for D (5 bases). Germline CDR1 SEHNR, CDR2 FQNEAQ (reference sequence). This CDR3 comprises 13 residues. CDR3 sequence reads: CASGGPSTDTQYF. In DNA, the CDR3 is TGTGCAAGCGGCGGGCCTAGCACAGATACGCAGTATTTT.

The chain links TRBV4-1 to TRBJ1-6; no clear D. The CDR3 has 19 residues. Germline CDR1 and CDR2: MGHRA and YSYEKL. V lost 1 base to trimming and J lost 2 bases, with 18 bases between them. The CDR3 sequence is CASSQVIGQRSTYNSPLHF. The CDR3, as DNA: TGCGCCAGCAGCCAAGTAATAGGGCAGCGGAGTACCTATAATTCACCCCTCCACTTT.

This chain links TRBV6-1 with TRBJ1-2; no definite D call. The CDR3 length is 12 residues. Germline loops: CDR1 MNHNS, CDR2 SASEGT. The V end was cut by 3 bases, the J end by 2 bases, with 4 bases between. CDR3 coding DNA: TGTGCCAGCAGTGAGAGAAACTATGGCTACACCTTC. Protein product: CASSERNYGYTF.